This T cell receptor (beta chain) was recorded in a study of blood T cell repertoires in COVID-19. Study-level background: Samples representing acute and convalescent COVID-19 were sourced from the United States, Italy and Spain. T cells, B-cell-depleted T cells, or PBMCs supplied cDNA or gDNA.

Authors' methods: Amplified reference gene primers provided the basis for estimating nucleated cell counts. Measured with immunoSEQ multiplex PCR; TCRdb has only the in-frame clones, and not every one. For V, J and clone size, that table is used; D and trimming come from the DNA. The sample lists over 200,000 clones, approximately 86% occurring once. The germline V and J ends were trimmed by 5 bases and 6 bases, with 17 bases remaining between them. CDR1 MNHEY and CDR2 SMNVEV come from the germline V gene (reference sequence). CDR3 length: 16 residues. This chain uses TRBV27 with TRBJ1-6, with TRBD1 as a possible D gene (5 bases). This sequence was found in a middle-aged man who had recovered from COVID-19. The sequencing input was peripheral blood. CDR3 sequence reads: CASSTPRGISNSPLHF. The CDR3 region has the DNA TGTGCCAGCAGTACACCTAGGGGAATAAGTAATTCACCCCTCCACTTT.